This T cell receptor beta chain is drawn from a study of blood T cell repertoires in COVID-19. Study information: From T cells, B-cell-depleted T cells, or PBMCs came the material, which was cDNA or gDNA.

Clones were sequenced by immunoSEQ multiplex PCR, and TCRdb holds only the in-frame ones, with some missing. Of more than 150,000 clones listed, approximately 80% are singletons. The V gene's germline CDR1 is MNHEY and CDR2 SVGAGI. V was trimmed by 5 bases and J by 5 bases, leaving 12 bases between them. CDR3 length: 13 residues. The V call is TRBV6-5, the J call TRBJ1-1, with TRBD1 as a possible D gene (5 bases). The sequenced material came from PBMCs or T cells enriched from blood (not recorded which). This TCR was recovered from a man between 50 and 59 years old who had recovered from COVID-19. CDR3 sequence: CASSPQGWTEAFF. The CDR3 nucleotides read TGTGCCAGCAGTCCCCAGGGATGGACTGAAGCTTTCTTT.